This entry describes one T cell receptor beta chain. Its antigen is currently unknown. Here immunoSEQ multiplex PCR was the method, and the copy in TCRdb shows in-frame clones only, minus some. The sample comprises under 200,000 clones, about 88% of which are singletons, and around 26% rests with the top ten. The record originates from a study of T cell responses to AZD1222 COVID-19 vaccine. Per germline, CDR1 MGHRA and CDR2 YSYEKL. The CDR3 consists of 15 residues. Trimming took 0 bases from V and 4 from J, leaving 12 bases between them. Study-wide findings and caveats: Nearly half of spike-specific TCRs reportedly target unmutated variant regions. Only five to seven AZD1222 recipients were seropositive at baseline. Regions 160-218 and 743-854 dominated among vaccine-associated CD4 TCRs spanning spike. In all cases, repertoires were sampled only after the peak T cell response.

V is TRBV4-1 and J is TRBJ1-2, with D unclear. The sequence derives from an adult who received the AZD1222 COVID-19 vaccine. The material was peripheral blood, obtained 28 days after the second AZD1222 dose. CDR3 nucleotides: TGCGCCAGCAGCCAAGAGGATCAGATCCTCTATGGCTACACCTTC. Encoded protein: CASSQEDQILYGYTF.